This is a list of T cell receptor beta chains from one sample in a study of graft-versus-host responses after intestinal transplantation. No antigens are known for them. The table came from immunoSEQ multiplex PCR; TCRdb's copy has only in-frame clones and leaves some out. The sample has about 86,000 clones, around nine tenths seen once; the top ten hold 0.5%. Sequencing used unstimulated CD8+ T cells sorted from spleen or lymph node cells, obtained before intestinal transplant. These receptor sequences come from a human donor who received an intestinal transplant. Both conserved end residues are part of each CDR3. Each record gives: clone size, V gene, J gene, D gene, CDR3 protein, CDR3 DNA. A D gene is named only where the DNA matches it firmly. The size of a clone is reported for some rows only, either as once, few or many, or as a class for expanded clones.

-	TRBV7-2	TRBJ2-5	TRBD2	CASSLAPLYLGGGPQETQYF	TGTGCCAGCAGCTTAGCGCCCCTCTATCTTGGCGGGGGGCCCCAAGAGACCCAGTACTTC
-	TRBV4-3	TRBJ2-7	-	CASSQDAAGTEQYF	TGCGCCAGCAGCCAAGATGCCGCTGGGACAGAGCAGTACTTC
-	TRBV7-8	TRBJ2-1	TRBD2	CASRETSGRLDEQFF	TGTGCCAGCAGAGAGACTAGCGGGAGACTCGATGAGCAGTTCTTC
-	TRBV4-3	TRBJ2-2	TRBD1	CASSQVPGTGFTGELFF	TGCGCCAGCAGCCAAGTTCCCGGGACAGGGTTCACCGGGGAGCTGTTTTTT
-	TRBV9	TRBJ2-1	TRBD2	CASSPSGGNNEQFF	TGTGCCAGCAGCCCCAGCGGGGGGAACAATGAGCAGTTCTTC
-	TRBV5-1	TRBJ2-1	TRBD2	CASSDGGGPYNEQFF	TGCGCCAGCAGCGACGGCGGGGGGCCCTACAATGAGCAGTTCTTC
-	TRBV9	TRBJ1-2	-	CASSPGREDGTNYGYTF	TGTGCCAGCAGCCCAGGCAGGGAGGACGGAACAAACTATGGCTACACCTTC
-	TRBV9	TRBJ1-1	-	CASSVDGGATEAFF	TGTGCCAGCAGCGTAGACGGAGGGGCCACTGAAGCTTTCTTT
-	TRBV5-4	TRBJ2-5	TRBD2	CASSPGLAGGPETQYF	TGTGCCAGCAGCCCGGGACTAGCGGGGGGGCCCGAGACCCAGTACTTC
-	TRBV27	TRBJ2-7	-	CASSMAGDLTPYEQYF	TGTGCCAGCAGTATGGCAGGGGACCTCACCCCCTACGAGCAGTACTTC
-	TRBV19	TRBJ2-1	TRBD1	CASLQGDEQFF	TGTGCCAGTCTCCAGGGGGATGAGCAGTTCTTC
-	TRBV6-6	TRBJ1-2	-	CASGRTADGYTF	TGTGCCAGTGGCCGGACAGCGGATGGCTACACCTTC
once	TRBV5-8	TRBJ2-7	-	CASSVIAANEQYF	TGTGCCAGCAGCGTCATAGCGGCGAACGAGCAGTACTTC
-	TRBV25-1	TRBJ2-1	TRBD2	CATTDGRFNEQFF	TGTGCCACAACGGACGGGAGGTTTAATGAGCAGTTCTTC
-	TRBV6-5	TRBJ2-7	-	CASIGQGLYEQYF	TGTGCCAGCATCGGGCAGGGCCTCTACGAGCAGTACTTC
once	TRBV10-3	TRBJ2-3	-	CAISESNSRASTDTQYF	TGTGCCATCAGTGAGTCGAACAGCAGGGCTAGCACAGATACGCAGTATTTT
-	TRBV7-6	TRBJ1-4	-	CASSLGQVEKLFF	TGTGCCAGCAGCTTAGGTCAGGTTGAAAAACTGTTTTTT
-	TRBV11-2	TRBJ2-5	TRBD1	CASSLETGAETQYF	TGTGCCAGCAGCTTAGAGACAGGGGCGGAGACCCAGTACTTC
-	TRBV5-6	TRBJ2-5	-	CASSLGVRETQYF	TGTGCCAGCAGCTTGGGAGTGCGGGAGACCCAGTACTTC
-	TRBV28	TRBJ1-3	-	CASSYSSGNTIYF	TGTGCCAGCAGTTACAGCTCTGGAAACACCATATATTTT
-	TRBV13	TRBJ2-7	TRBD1	CASSLEGQGLYEQYF	TGTGCCAGCAGCTTAGAGGGACAGGGTTTGTACGAGCAGTACTTC
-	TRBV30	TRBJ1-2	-	CAWSSTGTYGYTF	TGTGCCTGGAGTAGCACAGGGACCTATGGCTACACCTTC
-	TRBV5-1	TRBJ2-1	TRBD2	CASSPPSAGVSNEQFF	TGCGCCAGCAGCCCCCCCTCTGCGGGAGTGTCCAATGAGCAGTTCTTC
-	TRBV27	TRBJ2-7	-	CASSLRVGYEQYF	TGTGCCAGCAGTTTGAGGGTTGGCTACGAGCAGTACTTC
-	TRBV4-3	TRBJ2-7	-	CASSQGAGDYEQYF	TGCGCCAGCAGCCAGGGGGCGGGGGACTACGAGCAGTACTTC
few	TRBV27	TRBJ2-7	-	CASSAGTEGSYEQYF	TGTGCCAGCAGCGCCGGGACTGAGGGCTCCTACGAGCAGTACTTC
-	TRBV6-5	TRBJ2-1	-	CASTEGGGGPNKQFF	TGTGCCAGCACCGAGGGGGGCGGGGGCCCGAATAAGCAGTTCTTC
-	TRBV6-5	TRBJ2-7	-	CASWAFYEQYF	TGTGCCTCCTGGGCTTTCTACGAGCAGTACTTC
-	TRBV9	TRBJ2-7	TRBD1	CASSAGQGKGEQYF	TGTGCCAGCAGCGCGGGACAGGGTAAAGGCGAGCAGTACTTC
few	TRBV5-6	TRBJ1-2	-	CATKPSINYGYTF	TGTGCCACCAAGCCATCCATTAACTATGGCTACACCTTC
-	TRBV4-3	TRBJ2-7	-	CASSQIASSYEQYF	TGCGCCAGCAGCCAAATAGCGAGCTCCTACGAGCAGTACTTC
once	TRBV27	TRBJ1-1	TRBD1	CASSFPGGEAFF	TGTGCCAGCAGTTTCCCAGGGGGAGAAGCTTTCTTT